This T cell receptor (beta chain) was recorded in a study of a mutant IDH1 vaccine in newly diagnosed glioma. Overall study context: Patients underwent eight vaccinations, which took place in weeks 1, 3, 5, 7, 11, 15, 19 and 23. Earlier care involved radiotherapy, temozolomide, or both, and the majority received both. Notes on the study in general: Apparently unrelated to pseudoprogression were changes in the top peripheral T cell clonotypes.

The time point is: week 5, during vaccination. Vaccination used 300 ug of mutant IDH1 20-mer peptide per dose, with topical imiquimod. Profiled with immunoSEQ multiplex PCR; TCRdb holds only in-frame clones, not every one. The sample carries over 25,000 clones, approximately 86% recorded once. The CDR3 has 14 amino acids. Germline lookup yields CDR1 SNHLY and CDR2 FYNNEI. V was pared by 6 bases and J by 5 bases, with 16 bases between. About this clone itself: Antigen unknown.

The sequence came from a woman aged 40 to 55 with glioma. Some clones in this sample may be carry-over from other donors' samples. V gene TRBV2 combines with J gene TRBJ2-5, with a tentative D call TRBD2 (6 bases). The sequences come from peripheral blood mononuclear cells (PBMCs), collected from a glioma patient whose treatment included an IDH1 peptide vaccine. CDR3 loop: CASRGGLPSETQYF. The CDR3 bases are TGTGCCAGCAGGGGAGGACTACCGTCGGAGACCCAGTACTTC.